Listed here is a single T cell receptor (beta chain). In germline, CDR1 is DFQATT, CDR2 SNEGSKA (reference sequence). CDR3 length: 14 amino acids. V was pared by 3 bases and J by 8 bases, with 14 bases between. The data stem from a study of blood T cells in healthy people across ages. A sample-barcoded 5' primer and a J-beta primer mix were used in a second PCR of about 6 to 11 cycles. TCRdb re-called the 5' RACE reads with MiXCR, one entry per CDR3 protein. The sample holds about 640,000 distinct CDR3 sequences, 58% seen once. V usage is TRBV20-1 and J usage is TRBJ1-6; D perhaps matches TRBD1 (5 bases). Sequencing input: blood. This clonotype was sampled from a man in his sixties in good health. The CDR3 DNA is TGCAGTGCTAGCCCTGGGGGGAGTTATTCACCCCTCCACTTT. This encodes CSASPGGSYSPLHF.